The next 20 T cell receptor beta chains were all read from a single sample in a study of cytomegalovirus exposure and HLA in healthy donors. The PCR contained 60 Vbeta and 13 Jbeta primers. Sequenced by immunoSEQ multiplex PCR; TCRdb stores in-frame clones only, minus some. The sample lists about 190,000 clones; around 75% were seen once. Sequenced: PBMCs. The receptors originated from a woman aged 25 to 39 in good health and CMV-seronegative.

This chain links TRBV29-1 with TRBJ2-7; no clear D gene. The CDR3 loop spans 14 amino acids. Trimming shortened V by 4 bases and J by 3 bases, and 16 bases separated the two germline ends. Germline V gene sequence: CDR1 SQVTM, CDR2 ANQGSEA. CDR3 sequence: CSVASGSFLYEQYF. The CDR3 bases are TGCAGCGTTGCCTCGGGTAGCTTCCTCTACGAGCAGTACTTC.

J is TRBJ2-3 and V is TRBV6-1, with 7 bases fitting TRBD2. The V segment lost 7 bases and the J segment 2 bases; nucleotides outside the gene matches: 6. Germline CDR1 reads MNHNS; CDR2 reads SASEGT. The CDR3 is 14 residues long. The DNA for the CDR3 is TGTGCCAGCAACCCAGCGGGGTCCACAGATACGCAGTATTTT. Encoded protein: CASNPAGSTDTQYF.

This chain joins TRBV6-1 and TRBJ2-1, with TRBD2 matching over 11 bases. CDR1 MNHNS and CDR2 SASEGT come from the germline V gene. This CDR3 has 15 residues. V shed 9 bases, J shed 12 bases, and the junction held 16 bases outside the gene matches. The CDR3 region has the DNA TGTGCCAGGGGAGATAGCGGGAGGGTAGAGGCGGGGCAGTTCTTC. Translating gives CARGDSGRVEAGQFF.

V is TRBV7-8 and J is TRBJ1-2, with 9 bases that match TRBD1. CDR3 length equals 13 residues. Germline-derived CDR1 and CDR2 are SGHVS and FQNEAQ. The ends lost 4 bases at V and 3 bases at J; junction bases unmatched: 0. In DNA form, the CDR3 reads TGTGCCAGCAGCTGGGACAGGGACTATGGCTACACCTTC. Translating gives CASSWDRDYGYTF.

The chain carries TRBV7-9 and TRBJ1-4, with TRBD1 matching 7 bases. V dropped 2 bases and J dropped 6; count of bases not matched to a gene: 3. Germline CDR1 and CDR2: SEHNR and FQNEAQ (reference sequence). CDR3 length equals 14 residues. The CDR3 bases are TGTGCCAGCAGCTTACAACAGGGGCATGAAAAACTGTTTTTT. Translated: CASSLQQGHEKLFF.

This clone has just a few counts. The chain is built from TRBV10-3 and TRBJ2-2; tentative D call: TRBD1 (6 bases). Deletions cut 3 bases from V and 3 bases from J, with 8 bases between. The CDR3 contains 14 residues. Germline values: CDR1 ENHRY, CDR2 SYGVKD. This chain's CDR3 is CAISDAGDTGELFF. DNA of the CDR3: TGTGCCATCAGTGACGCAGGGGACACCGGGGAGCTGTTTTTT.

The chain is built from TRBV7-2 and TRBJ2-1; D might be TRBD2 (7 bases). Germline-derived CDR1 and CDR2 are SGHTA and FQGNSA. The CDR3 consists of 14 residues. V was shortened by 5 bases and J by 1 base, with 9 bases between the two germline ends. CDR3 residues: CASSRGGSYNEQFF. The CDR3 DNA is TGTGCCAGCAGCAGGGGGGGTTCCTACAATGAGCAGTTCTTC.

The rearrangement links TRBV7-2 to TRBJ2-7, with D possibly TRBD2 on 7 matching bases. CDR1 is SGHTA, CDR2 FQGNSA, per germline. The CDR3 covers 14 residues. The V gene lost 7 bases and the J gene lost 2 bases, with 15 bases spanning the gap. CDR3 in amino acids: CASIEGGEAYEQYF. The CDR3 DNA is TGTGCCAGCATCGAGGGGGGGGAGGCCTACGAGCAGTACTTC.

A single count supports this clone. The chain combines TRBV5-4 with TRBJ2-5; TRBD2 might be the D (5 bases). This CDR3 contains 16 residues. Looked up from germline, CDR1 is SGHNT and CDR2 is YYREEE (reference sequence). The V end lost 0 bases, the J end lost 7 bases, and 19 bases lay between the germline ends. The chain's CDR3 is CASSLASGLISGTQYF. CDR3 bases: TGTGCCAGCAGCTTGGCCTCAGGACTGATATCGGGGACCCAGTACTTC. Complete variable domain (other parts from reference TRBV5-4 and TRBJ2-5): ETGVTQSPTHLIKTRGQQVTLRCSSQSGHNTVSWYQQALGQGPQFIFQYYREEENGRGNFPPRFSGLQFPNYSSELNVNALELDDSALYLCASSLASGLISGTQYFGPGTRLLVL.

The rearrangement uses TRBV13 and TRBJ1-2; 8 nucleotides match TRBD1. J gave up 7 bases and V 5 bases, and 9 bases lay outside the gene matches. CDR3 length: 14 amino acids. In germline, CDR1 is PRHDT, CDR2 FYEKMQ (reference sequence). CDR3 in amino acids: CASSQPRGRTGYTF. DNA for the CDR3: TGTGCCAGCAGCCAGCCCAGGGGGCGAACTGGCTACACCTTC.

The genes are TRBV7-9 and TRBJ2-1, with a tentative D call TRBD2 (6 bases). Germline V gives CDR1 SEHNR, CDR2 FQNEAQ (reference sequence). V was trimmed by 7 bases and J by 12 bases, leaving 19 bases between them. There are 13 residues in the CDR3. The chain's CDR3 is CASTVGGPLGQFF. The CDR3 bases are TGTGCCAGCACTGTTGGAGGGCCTCTAGGGCAGTTCTTC.

The chain recombines TRBV5-5 with TRBJ2-5, with 9 bases identical to TRBD1. Germline loops: CDR1 SGHKS, CDR2 YYEKEE (reference sequence). This CDR3 is built from 17 residues. J lost 4 bases, V lost 4 bases, and 14 bases had no gene match. The CDR3 spells CASSPGQGLRRIETQYF. The CDR3 DNA reads TGTGCCAGCAGCCCTGGACAGGGGCTGCGGAGGATAGAGACCCAGTACTTC.

The rearrangement joins TRBV11-2 to TRBJ2-7, with D maybe TRBD2 (6 bases). Germline V lookup: CDR1 SGHAT, CDR2 FQNNGV. Trimming left V 5 bases short and J 4 bases short, with 27 bases between. The CDR3 is 18 residues long. The CDR3 region has the DNA TGTGCCAGCAGCGCCTACTCCGTCCCTACTAGCTACCAATACGAGCAGTACTTC. Encoded protein: CASSAYSVPTSYQYEQYF.

This sequence joins TRBV27 and TRBJ1-5; 7 nucleotides agree with TRBD1. From germline, CDR1 is MNHEY and CDR2 SMNVEV (reference sequence). The CDR3 loop spans 14 amino acids. The junction had 8 bases not matched to a gene; V was cut back by 8 bases and J by 4 bases. DNA of the CDR3: TGTGCCAGCGGTGGGACAGTCGCAAATCAGCCCCAGCATTTT. Translation gives CASGGTVANQPQHF.

V gene TRBV7-6 combines with J gene TRBJ2-3; D remains ambiguous. Deletions cut 0 bases from V and 0 bases from J, with 4 bases between. Germline V gene lookup returns CDR1 SGHVS and CDR2 FNYEAQ. The CDR3 loop spans 14 amino acids. The DNA of the CDR3 is TGTGCCAGCAGCTTAGCGGGCAGCACAGATACGCAGTATTTT. As protein: CASSLAGSTDTQYF. The full variable domain, completed using reference TRBV7-6 and TRBJ2-3, is GAGVSQSPRYKVTKRGQDVALRCDPISGHVSLYWYRQALGQGPEFLTYFNYEAQQDKSGLPNDRFSAERPEGSISTLTIQRTEQRDSAMYRCASSLAGSTDTQYFGPGTRLTVL.

The chain couples TRBV19 to TRBJ1-2; D possibly corresponds to TRBD1 (5 bases). With 4 bases removed from V and 8 bases from J, the gap between germline ends came to 14 bases. The CDR3 consists of 13 residues. Germline V lookup: CDR1 LNHDA, CDR2 SQIVND (reference sequence). The CDR3 nucleotides read TGTGCCAGTAGTACCCAGGGTCTAGGGGGCTACACCTTC. Translating gives CASSTQGLGGYTF. Complete variable domain (other parts from reference TRBV19 and TRBJ1-2): DGGITQSPKYLFRKEGQNVTLSCEQNLNHDAMYWYRQDPGQGLRLIYYSQIVNDFQKGDIAEGYSVSREKKESFPLTVTSAQKNPTAFYLCASSTQGLGGYTFGSGTRLTVV.

The V call is TRBV9, the J call TRBJ1-2; 9 bases line up with TRBD1. Germline V gene lookup returns CDR1 SGDLS and CDR2 YYNGEE. CDR3 length: 16 residues. V was pared by 4 bases and J by 2 bases, with 9 bases of the junction left unmatched. The CDR3 protein is CASSLDRGIWNYGYTF. CDR3 DNA sequence: TGTGCCAGCAGCCTGGACAGGGGAATATGGAACTATGGCTACACCTTC.

This rearrangement joins TRBV5-1 to TRBJ1-2; TRBD1 matches at 9 bases. Losses at the gene ends were 3 bases for V and 8 bases for J; bases not matched to a gene: 2. Germline V gene sequence: CDR1 SGHRS, CDR2 YFSETQ. CDR3 size: 12 residues. CDR3 in DNA: TGCGCCAGCAGCTGGGACAGGGCGGGCTACACCTTC. Its translation: CASSWDRAGYTF.

The chain uses TRBV27 and TRBJ1-1; unclear D gene. This CDR3 is built from 16 residues. V lost 0 bases and J lost 3, with 14 bases in between. Germline V gene sequence: CDR1 MNHEY, CDR2 SMNVEV (reference sequence). CDR3 residues: CASSLSRRLRYTEAFF. The CDR3 bases are TGTGCCAGCAGTTTATCTAGGAGATTGAGGTACACTGAAGCTTTCTTT.

V is TRBV10-3 and J is TRBJ2-7; the match to TRBD2 covers 15 bases. The CDR3 is made up of 14 amino acids. V lost 9 bases to trimming and J lost 6 bases; unmatched junction nucleotides: 6. Germline-derived CDR1 and CDR2 are ENHRY and SYGVKD. CDR3 sequence: CAISPGLAGGEQYF. In DNA, the CDR3 is TGTGCCATTTCCCCGGGACTAGCGGGAGGCGAGCAGTACTTC.